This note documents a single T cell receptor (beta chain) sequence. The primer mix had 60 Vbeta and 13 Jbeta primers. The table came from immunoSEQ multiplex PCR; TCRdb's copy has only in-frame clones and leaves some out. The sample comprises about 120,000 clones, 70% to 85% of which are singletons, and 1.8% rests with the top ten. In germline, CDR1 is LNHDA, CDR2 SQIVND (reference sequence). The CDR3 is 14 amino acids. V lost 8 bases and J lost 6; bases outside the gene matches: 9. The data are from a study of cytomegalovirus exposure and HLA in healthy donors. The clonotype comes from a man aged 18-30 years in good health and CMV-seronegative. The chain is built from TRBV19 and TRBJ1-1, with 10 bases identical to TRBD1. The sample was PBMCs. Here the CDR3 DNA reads TGTGCCAGTGGCCGGGACAGGGGTTTCGCTGAAGCTTTCTTT. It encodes CASGRDRGFAEAFF.